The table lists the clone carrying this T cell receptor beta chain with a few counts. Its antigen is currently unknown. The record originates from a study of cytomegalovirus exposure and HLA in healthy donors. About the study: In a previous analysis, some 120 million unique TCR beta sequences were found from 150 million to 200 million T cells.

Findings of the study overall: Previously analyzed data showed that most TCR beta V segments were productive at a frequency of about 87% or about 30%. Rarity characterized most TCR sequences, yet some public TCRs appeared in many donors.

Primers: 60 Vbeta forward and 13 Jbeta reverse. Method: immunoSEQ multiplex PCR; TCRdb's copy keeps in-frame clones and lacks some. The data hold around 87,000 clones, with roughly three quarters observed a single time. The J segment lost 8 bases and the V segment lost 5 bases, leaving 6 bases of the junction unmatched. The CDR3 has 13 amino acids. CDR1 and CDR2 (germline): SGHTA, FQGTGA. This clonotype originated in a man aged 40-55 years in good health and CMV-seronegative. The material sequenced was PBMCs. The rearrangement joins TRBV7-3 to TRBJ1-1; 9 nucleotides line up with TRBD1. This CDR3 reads CASSTGGGSEAFF. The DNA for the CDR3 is TGTGCCAGCAGCACAGGGGGCGGTTCCGAAGCTTTCTTT. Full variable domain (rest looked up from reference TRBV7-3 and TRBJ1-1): GAGVSQTPSNKVTEKGKYVELRCDPISGHTALYWYRQSLGQGPEFLIYFQGTGAADDSGLPNDRFFAVRPEGSVSTLKIQRTERGDSAVYLCASSTGGGSEAFFGQGTRLTVV.